This TCR beta chain was found in a study of blood T cell repertoires in COVID-19. Study details: Both acute and convalescent COVID-19 samples were obtained from the United States, Italy and Spain. The cDNA or gDNA used as material had been derived from T cells, B-cell-depleted T cells, or PBMCs.

Looked up from germline, CDR1 is SGHRS and CDR2 is YFSETQ. The CDR3 extends over 15 amino acids. Deletions cut 1 base from V and 0 bases from J, with 9 bases between. Per the study methods: Estimation of nucleated cell counts relied on the amplification of reference gene primers. Assay used: immunoSEQ multiplex PCR; TCRdb lists only in-frame clones, some missing. V, J and clone size reflect that table, while D and trimming were determined from the DNA. The sample yields roughly 110,000 clones, about 89% seen once. The V call is TRBV5-1, the J call TRBJ2-3; possible D gene TRBD1, 6 bases. The sequencing input was peripheral blood. This TCR was sampled from a woman in her thirties with acute or convalescent COVID-19. The CDR3 nucleotides are TGCGCCAGCAGCTTGTGGGGGCCTAGCACAGATACGCAGTATTTT. It encodes CASSLWGPSTDTQYF.